The table lists the clone carrying this TCR beta chain with a count of one. Its cognate antigen is unknown. This sample is part of a study of shared clonotypes between healthy human individuals. General study findings and limits: Clonotype sharing among the donors was expected to vary with sequencing depth.

V was trimmed by 0 bases and J by 5 bases, leaving 12 bases between them. The germline CDR1 and CDR2 sequences are SGHRS and YFSETQ. The CDR3 contains 15 residues. Repertoires were generated with immunoSEQ multiplex PCR, while TCRdb's copy carries only in-frame clones and drops some. The repertoire holds roughly 2.5 million clones, with more than 90% as singletons. Sample: naive CD4+ T cells sorted from blood. The subset is: CD45RA+ positively selected. The sequence was collected from a man younger than 35 in good health. The genes are TRBV5-1 and TRBJ2-1, with TRBD2 as a possible D gene (6 bases). CDR3 sequence: CASSLEASANNEQFF. The CDR3 nucleotides are TGCGCCAGCAGCTTGGAGGCTAGCGCAAACAATGAGCAGTTCTTC.